The 5 T cell receptor beta chains given below trace back to one sample, sequenced in a study of technical replicates of blood from several donors. Method: immunoSEQ multiplex PCR; TCRdb's copy keeps in-frame clones and lacks some. Counted here are 76,000 or so clones, 80% to 90% occurring once; the ten biggest clones make up approximately 5%. The source material was PBMCs. All receptors come from a human donor in good health. Some clones in this sample may be carry-over from other donors' samples.

The chain joins TRBV7-9 to TRBJ1-2; D unclear. Trimming stripped 5 bases from V and 4 bases from J, with 14 bases between. CDR3 size: 14 residues. Per germline, CDR1 SEHNR and CDR2 FQNEAQ (reference sequence). The CDR3 bases are TGTGCCAGCAGCCCAGACTTGGTCGGCTATGGCTACACCTTC. It translates to CASSPDLVGYGYTF.

V usage is TRBV2 and J usage is TRBJ1-6, with D possibly being TRBD1 (5 bases). The germline V gene has CDR1 SNHLY and CDR2 FYNNEI. This CDR3 contains 14 residues. V was shortened by 4 bases and J by 13 bases, with 17 bases between the two germline ends. The CDR3, as DNA: TGTGCCAGCAGTGGTGGGACTGCTATTTCCCCCCTCCACTTT. Its translation: CASSGGTAISPLHF.

The rearrangement uses TRBV4-2 and TRBJ2-2; D is possibly TRBD2 (6 bases). Germline values: CDR1 LGHNA, CDR2 YNFKEQ. This CDR3 has 15 amino acids. The germline V and J ends were trimmed by 4 bases and 7 bases, with 16 bases remaining between them. The CDR3 loop reads CASSPARGESGELFF. The CDR3 DNA reads as TGTGCCAGCAGCCCCGCGCGGGGAGAAAGCGGGGAGCTGTTTTTT.

The chain combines TRBV29-1 with TRBJ2-3; tentative D call: TRBD2 (6 bases). The V and J ends lost 7 bases and 4 bases respectively, with 24 bases between them. This CDR3 contains 16 residues. Per the germline V gene, CDR1 is SQVTM and CDR2 is ANQGSEA. The CDR3 here is CSATIRIAEMPDTQYF. The CDR3 DNA is TGCAGCGCCACGATCCGGATAGCGGAAATGCCAGATACGCAGTATTTT.

V gene TRBV7-3 combines with J gene TRBJ1-1, with D perhaps TRBD1 (6 bases). CDR1 and CDR2 (germline): SGHTA, FQGTGA. V gave up 0 bases and J gave up 4 bases, with 12 bases separating them. CDR3 length: 15 amino acids. The CDR3 sequence is CASSLTAGGFTEAFF. Here the CDR3 DNA reads TGTGCCAGCAGCTTAACGGCGGGGGGCTTCACTGAAGCTTTCTTT.